The 29 T cell receptor beta chains below come from one sample, sequenced in a study of blood T cell repertoires in COVID-19. Only in-frame clones appear in the TCRdb table, and some are missing; sequencing was by immunoSEQ multiplex PCR. Here the sample spans 160,000 or so clones, roughly 90% being singletons. The sequencing input was peripheral blood. All receptors come from a man aged 55-75 years with acute or convalescent COVID-19.

The chain couples TRBV5-1 to TRBJ1-4; no reliable D call. V lost 6 bases and J 0 bases, leaving 9 bases between the germline ends. The CDR3 contains 14 residues. CDR1 SGHRS and CDR2 YFSETQ come from the germline V gene. CDR3 bases: TGCGCCAGCAATAGCGGGGCAACTAATGAAAAACTGTTTTTT. Residues: CASNSGATNEKLFF. Complete variable domain (other parts from reference TRBV5-1 and TRBJ1-4): KAGVTQTPRYLIKTRGQQVTLSCSPISGHRSVSWYQQTPGQGLQFLFEYFSETQRNKGNFPGRFSGRQFSNSRSEMNVSTLELGDSALYLCASNSGATNEKLFFGSGTQLSVL.

This clone is a singleton in its sample. The chain recombines TRBV19 with TRBJ2-2; possibly TRBD1 for D (5 bases). CDR1 and CDR2 from the germline V gene are LNHDA and SQIVND (reference sequence). V shed 5 bases and J shed 6 bases, with 16 bases lying between them. The CDR3 has 15 residues. The CDR3: CASSPFRQLPGELFF. CDR3 in DNA: TGTGCCAGTAGTCCCTTCCGACAGCTCCCCGGGGAGCTGTTTTTT.

This sequence joins TRBV2 and TRBJ1-4; weak D call: TRBD1 (5 bases). V lost 1 base to trimming and J lost 7 bases, with 10 bases between them. CDR1 is SNHLY and CDR2 is FYNNEI in the germline V gene. The CDR3 runs 14 residues. CDR3 DNA sequence: TGTGCCAGCAGTGAAGGTGGGGCCGGTGAAAAACTGTTTTTT. As protein: CASSEGGAGEKLFF.

This clone has only one observation. The J gene is TRBJ1-2, the V gene TRBV7-6; 8 positions agree with TRBD1. Trimming at V came to 0 bases and at J to 6 bases, leaving 6 bases not matched to a gene. This CDR3 spans 15 amino acids. The germline V gene has CDR1 SGHVS and CDR2 FNYEAQ. CDR3: CASSLAQGAWNGYTF. In DNA form, the CDR3 reads TGTGCCAGCAGCTTAGCCCAGGGGGCTTGGAATGGCTACACCTTC.

The rearrangement joins TRBV5-6 to TRBJ1-6, with 10 positions matching TRBD1. Germline V lookup: CDR1 SGHDT, CDR2 YYEEEE. There are 19 residues in the CDR3. V was clipped by 0 bases and J by 10 bases; unmatched bases: 16. Written as DNA, the CDR3 is TGTGCCAGCAGCTTGGGGAGGCGGGACAGGGGTTTTTTTGTATCACCCCTCCACTTT. Protein sequence: CASSLGRRDRGFFVSPLHF.

This clone was detected once. The rearrangement links TRBV2 to TRBJ1-6; 8 bases fit TRBD1. V gave up 9 bases and J gave up 6 bases; unmatched junction bases: 4. This CDR3 contains 13 residues. Germline loops: CDR1 SNHLY, CDR2 FYNNEI. This CDR3 is CASGDRFNSPLHF. Written as DNA, the CDR3 is TGTGCCAGTGGGGACAGGTTTAATTCACCCCTCCACTTT.

The V and J genes are TRBV30 and TRBJ1-2; no clear D gene. CDR3 length: 13 residues. Per the germline V gene, CDR1 is GTSNPN and CDR2 is SVGIG (reference sequence). V was cut by 0 bases and J by 0 bases, with 5 bases left in between. Here the CDR3 DNA reads TGTGCCTGGAGTGTACTGTCTAACTATGGCTACACCTTC. Translation gives CAWSVLSNYGYTF.

The chain has TRBV6-5 and TRBJ1-3; the D gene is possibly TRBD1 (5 bases). The germline V and J ends were trimmed by 8 bases and 3 bases, with 11 bases remaining between them. The CDR3 extends over 13 amino acids. CDR1 MNHEY and CDR2 SVGAGI come from the germline V gene. The CDR3 reads CASGGIFGNTIYF. Written as DNA, the CDR3 is TGTGCCAGCGGGGGGATATTTGGAAACACCATATATTTT.

The chain is built from TRBV5-6 and TRBJ1-2, with D perhaps matching TRBD1 (5 bases). V shed 2 bases and J shed 3 bases, with 14 bases lying between them. This CDR3 comprises 15 residues. Germline-derived CDR1 and CDR2 are SGHDT and YYEEEE. This CDR3 reads CASSLTPRVYYGYTF. In nucleotides, the CDR3 is TGTGCCAGCAGCTTAACACCCAGGGTCTACTATGGCTACACCTTC.

The chain has TRBV27 and TRBJ1-4, with D possibly being TRBD1 (5 bases). V lost 7 bases and J 0 bases, leaving 21 bases between the germline ends. Per germline, CDR1 MNHEY and CDR2 SMNVEV (reference sequence). CDR3 length equals 18 residues. CDR3 sequence (DNA): TGTGCCAGCATGAGGGTCTTGACGGGGGGAACAACTAATGAAAAACTGTTTTTT. Protein sequence: CASMRVLTGGTTNEKLFF.

The chain recombines TRBV20-1 with TRBJ1-2; D unclear. In germline, CDR1 is DFQATT, CDR2 SNEGSKA (reference sequence). V shed 3 bases and J shed 2 bases, with 13 bases lying between them. The length of the CDR3 is 14 residues. CDR3 amino acids: CSASGQNLNYGYTF. DNA for the CDR3: TGCAGTGCTAGTGGGCAGAATTTAAACTATGGCTACACCTTC.

The chain couples TRBV28 to TRBJ2-5; D possibly corresponds to TRBD2 (6 bases). V lost 3 bases to trimming and J lost 3 bases, with 11 bases between them. The length of the CDR3 is 14 residues. The germline CDR1 and CDR2 sequences are MDHEN and SYDVKM. The CDR3 bases are TGTGCCAGCAGTTTCGGAGGGGAGGAAGAGACCCAGTACTTC. It specifies CASSFGGEEETQYF.

The gene calls are TRBV19 and TRBJ1-2, with TRBD1 matching over 8 bases. Germline V gives CDR1 LNHDA, CDR2 SQIVND (reference sequence). Trimming took 6 bases from V and 3 from J; bases not matched to a gene: 6. This CDR3 is built from 14 residues. DNA for the CDR3: TGTGCCAGTAGCCCCGAACAGGGGGACTATGGCTACACCTTC. It translates to CASSPEQGDYGYTF.

The V call is TRBV5-5, the J call TRBJ1-5; TRBD1 agrees at 8 bases. This CDR3 has 14 residues. V was clipped by 5 bases and J by 3 bases; unmatched bases: 4. The germline V gene encodes CDR1 SGHKS and CDR2 YYEKEE (reference sequence). CDR3 amino acids: CASSPDRVNQPQHF. For the CDR3, the DNA is TGTGCCAGCAGTCCGGACAGGGTCAATCAGCCCCAGCATTTT.

CDR3 nucleotides: TGTGCCAGCAGCAAAGTGCGGGGGGTCTATAGCAATCAGCCCCAGCATTTT. Its protein is CASSKVRGVYSNQPQHF. The chain uses TRBV21-1 and TRBJ1-5. TRBV21-1 is recorded as a pseudogene. This CDR3 region has 17 residues.

This clone is a singleton in its sample. The CDR3 protein is CASSRTGVVAGAFF. CDR3 DNA: TGTGCCAGTAGTAGGACAGGGGTCGTGGCAGGAGCTTTCTTT. The rearrangement links TRBV19 to TRBJ1-1, with 9 bases matching TRBD1. V dropped 4 bases and J dropped 10; count of bases not matched to a gene: 10. Germline CDR1 reads LNHDA; CDR2 reads SQIVND (reference sequence). The CDR3 is 14 residues long.

This clone appeared once. The J gene is TRBJ1-1, the V gene TRBV7-2; D unresolved. Germline assignment: CDR1 SGHTA and CDR2 FQGNSA. This CDR3 contains 16 residues. Between the trimmed V and J ends, which lost 4 bases and 3 bases, there was a span of 18 bases. The CDR3 spells CASSSPIPGRDTEAFF. The CDR3 nucleotides read TGTGCCAGCAGCTCTCCAATCCCGGGGAGGGACACTGAAGCTTTCTTT.

The chain carries TRBV18 and TRBJ1-2, with D unclear. The CDR3 length is 11 residues. Germline V gene lookup returns CDR1 KGHSH and CDR2 LQKENI. Trimming stripped 2 bases from V and 12 bases from J, with 10 bases between. As DNA, the CDR3 is TGTGCCAGCTCACCAGGCAGTCTCGACACCTTC. It specifies CASSPGSLDTF.

The chain combines TRBV6-1 with TRBJ2-7, with D hard to call. Germline lookup yields CDR1 MNHNS and CDR2 SASEGT. This CDR3 contains 15 residues. V lost 2 bases to trimming and J lost 0 bases, with 11 bases between them. The CDR3 DNA sequence: TGTGCCAGCAGTGAACCTTGGAGTTCCTCCTACGAGCAGTACTTC. This gives the protein CASSEPWSSSYEQYF.

V usage is TRBV5-4 and J usage is TRBJ2-5; D possibly corresponds to TRBD1 (5 bases). Germline V CDR1 and CDR2: SGHNT, YYREEE (reference sequence). The CDR3 is made up of 14 amino acids. Trimming stripped 4 bases from V and 1 base from J, with 11 bases between. The CDR3 coding sequence is TGTGCCAGCAGCCGCGACAGATCCCAAGAGACCCAGTACTTC. Protein: CASSRDRSQETQYF.

The rearrangement uses TRBV5-1 and TRBJ2-5, with D possibly matching TRBD1 (6 bases). This CDR3 has 14 amino acids. Germline lookup yields CDR1 SGHRS and CDR2 YFSETQ. Trimming shortened V by 0 bases and J by 4 bases, and 10 bases separated the two germline ends. CDR3 coding DNA: TGCGCCAGCAGCTTGGCACAGGGACGAGAGACCCAGTACTTC. It is translated as CASSLAQGRETQYF. The variable domain in full, with the rest retrieved from reference TRBV5-1 and TRBJ2-5, is KAGVTQTPRYLIKTRGQQVTLSCSPISGHRSVSWYQQTPGQGLQFLFEYFSETQRNKGNFPGRFSGRQFSNSRSEMNVSTLELGDSALYLCASSLAQGRETQYFGPGTRLLVL.

This chain connects TRBV7-3 to TRBJ1-1; TRBD1 matches at 8 bases. Germline CDR1 reads SGHTA; CDR2 reads FQGTGA. V lost 5 bases, J lost 5 bases, and 7 bases stayed unmatched. The length of the CDR3 is 14 residues. Here the CDR3 DNA reads TGTGCCAGCAGCCCCACAGGGGGACGGACTGAAGCTTTCTTT. This codes for CASSPTGGRTEAFF.

The chain links TRBV6-2 or TRBV6-3 to TRBJ1-5, with D maybe TRBD1 (5 bases). The CDR3 totals 18 residues. In germline, CDR1 is MNHEY, CDR2 SVGEGT. Deletions cut 0 bases from V and 5 bases from J, with 20 bases between. The CDR3 region has the DNA TGTGCCAGCAGTTACTCGATTCGTTTCGCGGGGGGGTATCAGCCCCAGCATTTT. It is translated as CASSYSIRFAGGYQPQHF.

This clone was recorded once. CDR3 sequence reads: CASSLTGQSSYEQYF. CDR3 in DNA: TGTGCCAGCAGTTTGACAGGGCAGAGCTCCTACGAGCAGTACTTC. This chain links TRBV27 with TRBJ2-7; 7 bases are a match to TRBD1. V dropped 3 bases and J dropped 0; count of bases not matched to a gene: 5. CDR3 size: 15 residues. The germline gives CDR1 MNHEY, CDR2 SMNVEV (reference sequence).

V gene TRBV6-5 combines with J gene TRBJ2-7; tentative D call: TRBD1 (5 bases). V lost 9 bases and J lost 7, with 16 bases in between. This CDR3 spans 12 amino acids. CDR1 is MNHEY, CDR2 SVGAGI, per germline. CDR3 bases: TGTGCCAGTTGGAAAGGGGCTGGGGAGCAGTACTTC. Protein sequence: CASWKGAGEQYF.

This chain links TRBV9 with TRBJ2-3, with 7 bases fitting TRBD2. CDR1 and CDR2 from the germline V gene are SGDLS and YYNGEE. The trim removed 0 bases at V and 3 bases at J, leaving 7 bases unmatched. The CDR3 runs to 16 residues. CDR3 nucleotide sequence: TGTGCCAGCAGCGTAGGCGGGGGTAAGGCGACAGATACGCAGTATTTT. It encodes CASSVGGGKATDTQYF. The full variable domain, rest sourced from reference TRBV9 and TRBJ2-3, is DSGVTQTPKHLITATGQRVTLRCSPRSGDLSVYWYQQSLDQGLQFLIQYYNGEERAKGNILERFSAQQFPDLHSELNLSSLELGDSALYFCASSVGGGKATDTQYFGPGTRLTVL.

The genes are TRBV23-1 and TRBJ2-2; perhaps TRBD1 as D (6 bases). TRBV23-1 is known as an ORF, though its function is uncertain. CDR3 length: 18 residues. The germline V and J ends were trimmed by 6 bases and 0 bases, with 20 bases remaining between them. The CDR3, as DNA: TGCGCCAGCAGATGCGACAGGAACGGAGGAACGAACACCGGGGAGCTGTTTTTT. Its translation: CASRCDRNGGTNTGELFF.

The chain is built from TRBV19 and TRBJ2-1, with a tentative D call TRBD2 (7 bases). The germline CDR1 and CDR2 sequences are LNHDA and SQIVND (reference sequence). This CDR3 contains 14 residues. V lost 11 bases and J 0 bases, leaving 14 bases between the germline ends. Here the CDR3 reads CAGHRGASYNEQFF. Written as DNA, the CDR3 is TGTGCCGGCCATCGGGGGGCCTCCTACAATGAGCAGTTCTTC.

In its sample, this clone was seen a few times. The chain is built from TRBV10-2 and TRBJ1-4; tentative D call: TRBD1 (6 bases). CDR3 length equals 15 residues. Trimming stripped 7 bases from V and 6 bases from J, with 18 bases between. Germline CDR1 and CDR2: WSHSY and SAAADI. Written as DNA, the CDR3 is TGCGCCAGCAAGCCCAAGCCAGGGGTGGATGAAAAACTGTTTTTT. This gives the protein CASKPKPGVDEKLFF.